The clone carrying this T cell receptor beta chain was picked up many times. Antigen specificity is unknown. Treatment of any kind had been given to no patient before thyroid surgery. This record comes from a study of metastatic and nonmetastatic thyroid tumors. On the study more broadly: Patients with malignant and benign thyroid disease provided blood and tumor or nodule tissue, whose repertoires were compared.

The V gene lost 2 bases and the J gene lost 2 bases, with 13 bases spanning the gap. Germline CDR1 reads MNHEY; CDR2 reads SMNVEV (reference sequence). There are 15 residues in the CDR3. General study results and limits: When malignant thyroid tumors were compared with benign nodules, TCR beta diversity was reportedly significantly higher in the malignant tumors. This held in both blood and tumor samples.

Original processing notes: A classifier of distant metastasis in papillary thyroid cancer was built from CDR3 differences (across clinicopathological groups). TCRdb reprocessed the PCR reads via MiXCR. These V and J calls are TCRdb output, not the study's own analysis. The table has around 15,000 clones, approximately 25% seen once; the top ten hold approximately 22%. The sequenced sample consisted of tumor tissue. The genes are TRBV27 and TRBJ2-7; no clear D. The receptor was derived from a female donor with papillary thyroid cancer or a benign thyroid nodule (not recorded which). Some clones in this sample may be carry-over from other donors' samples. The CDR3 sequence is CASSLIGPLPYEQYF. The DNA for the CDR3 is TGTGCCAGCAGTTTAATAGGGCCCCTCCCCTACGAGCAGTACTTC.